Below, 15 T cell receptor beta chains from the same sample are listed, as sequenced in a study of identical twins. TCRdb redid the calling of the 5' RACE reads with MiXCR, one entry per CDR3 protein. The sample lists over 500,000 distinct CDR3 sequences; approximately 22% were seen once. These data also formed part of another study, on T cells expressing NK-cell markers.

Sequencing input: CD4+ T cells sorted from blood. Source of these receptors: a woman under 30 in good health.

The gene calls are TRBV6-1 and TRBJ2-3; 8 nucleotides line up with TRBD2. The CDR3 is made up of 16 amino acids. From germline, CDR1 is MNHNS and CDR2 SASEGT. After removal of 7 bases from V and 2 bases from J, the junction contained 11 bases not matched to a gene. The CDR3 sequence: CASTPRGGSFTDTQYF. Here the CDR3 DNA reads TGTGCCAGCACTCCCCGGGGGGGCTCCTTCACAGATACGCAGTATTTT.

The V gene is TRBV7-2, the J gene TRBJ2-1, with TRBD2 identical over 7 bases. The CDR3 extends over 14 amino acids. The junction had 10 bases not matched to a gene; V was cut back by 5 bases and J by 9 bases. Looked up from germline, CDR1 is SGHTA and CDR2 is FQGNSA. CDR3 in amino acids: CASSPGGVLVEQFF. CDR3 DNA: TGTGCCAGCAGCCCTGGGGGGGTCCTGGTTGAGCAGTTCTTC.

The chain has TRBV20-1 and TRBJ1-3; 7 bases are shared with TRBD1. The trim removed 2 bases at V and 2 bases at J, leaving 6 bases unmatched. The CDR3 sequence is 15 residues long. Looked up from germline, CDR1 is DFQATT and CDR2 is SNEGSKA (reference sequence). The CDR3 nucleotides read TGCAGTGCTAGACTGACAGGGCGGCCTGGAAACACCATATATTTT. Residues: CSARLTGRPGNTIYF.

This clonotype came up a few times. This rearrangement joins TRBV20-1 to TRBJ2-7, with D possibly being TRBD2 (5 bases). The germline CDR1 and CDR2 sequences are DFQATT and SNEGSKA (reference sequence). V was cut by 4 bases and J by 0 bases, with 16 bases left in between. The CDR3 is 15 amino acids. CDR3 amino acids: CSAKRSAGPSYEQYF. In DNA form, the CDR3 reads TGCAGTGCTAAACGGTCGGCGGGTCCCTCCTACGAGCAGTACTTC.

The chain uses TRBV4-1 and TRBJ1-5; D perhaps matches TRBD1 (5 bases). Looked up from germline, CDR1 is MGHRA and CDR2 is YSYEKL. The CDR3 has 14 amino acids. With 4 bases removed from V and 9 bases from J, the gap between germline ends came to 16 bases. The CDR3 loop reads CASSPGTLSSPQHF. CDR3 nucleotides: TGCGCCAGCAGCCCGGGGACTTTATCCTCGCCCCAGCATTTT.

V and J are TRBV20-1 and TRBJ1-2; 8 nucleotides line up with TRBD1. The CDR3 consists of 12 residues. The ends lost 6 bases at V and 7 bases at J; junction bases unmatched: 7. Germline CDR1 is DFQATT and CDR2 is SNEGSKA (reference sequence). The CDR3 sequence: CSAPGQGGGYTF. CDR3 DNA: TGCAGTGCCCCAGGACAGGGTGGTGGCTACACCTTC.

The rearrangement links TRBV5-1 to TRBJ1-1; D gene ambiguous. V was clipped by 7 bases and J by 1 base, with 8 bases between them. This CDR3 spans 12 amino acids. Germline CDR1 and CDR2: SGHRS and YFSETQ. The CDR3 is CASRAANTEAFF. The CDR3, as DNA: TGCGCCAGCCGCGCCGCGAACACTGAAGCTTTCTTT.

This chain connects TRBV10-3 to TRBJ2-1; D call uncertain. CDR3 length: 13 residues. V shed 4 bases and J shed 9 bases, with 13 bases lying between them. Looked up from germline, CDR1 is ENHRY and CDR2 is SYGVKD. The DNA of the CDR3 is TGTGCCATCAGTGTCCGGGCCCCTGGTGAGCAGTTCTTC. It translates to CAISVRAPGEQFF.

In this sample, this clonotype turned up many times. The V and J genes are TRBV5-6 and TRBJ2-3; TRBD2 is a possible D gene (6 bases). V was cut by 2 bases and J by 6 bases, with 22 bases left in between. The CDR3 runs 17 residues. Germline V lookup: CDR1 SGHDT, CDR2 YYEEEE. CDR3 in amino acids: CASSFWTTQGGGDTQYF. The DNA of the CDR3 is TGTGCCAGCAGCTTTTGGACTACTCAAGGAGGAGGGGATACGCAGTATTTT.

CDR3 DNA sequence: TGTGCCATCAGTGAGTCGCGGGGGGGCGCAGATACGCAGTATTTT. Translated, it gives CAISESRGGADTQYF. This chain uses TRBV10-3 with TRBJ2-3; TRBD2 agrees at 9 bases. V dropped 0 bases and J dropped 4; count of bases not matched to a gene: 2. In germline, CDR1 is ENHRY, CDR2 SYGVKD. The CDR3 is 15 amino acids.

The chain combines TRBV9 with TRBJ2-3; 8 bases map to TRBD2. Germline loops: CDR1 SGDLS, CDR2 YYNGEE. The CDR3 spans 19 residues. Trimming cost V 1 base and J 1 base; bases outside gene matches: 14. The CDR3 sequence: CASSVRAAGAGYGTDTQYF. The CDR3 DNA is TGTGCCAGCAGCGTAAGGGCAGCGGGGGCGGGATATGGCACAGATACGCAGTATTTT.

The sample holds a few counts of this clonotype. V is TRBV29-1 and J is TRBJ1-2, with TRBD1 identical over 7 bases. Germline V lookup: CDR1 SQVTM, CDR2 ANQGSEA. The CDR3 length is 14 residues. V dropped 0 bases and J dropped 5; count of bases not matched to a gene: 6. The CDR3 reads CSVEDLGQRYGYTF. DNA of the CDR3: TGCAGCGTTGAAGATCTGGGACAGAGGTATGGCTACACCTTC.

This clonotype was seen only a few times. The chain employs TRBV20-1 and TRBJ1-1, with D maybe TRBD1 (6 bases). Trimming cost V 6 bases and J 1 base, with 15 bases left between them. There are 14 residues in the CDR3. Germline V gene lookup returns CDR1 DFQATT and CDR2 SNEGSKA (reference sequence). As DNA, the CDR3 is TGCAGTGCCCAGAGGGGGGTCGGGAACACTGAAGCTTTCTTT. It codes for CSAQRGVGNTEAFF.

In its sample, this clonotype was seen a few times. V and J are TRBV12-3 or TRBV12-4 and TRBJ2-1, with D maybe TRBD2 (5 bases). The CDR3 runs to 14 residues. Between the trimmed V and J ends, which lost 3 bases and 8 bases, there was a span of 14 bases. CDR3 DNA: TGTGCCAGCAGTTTTGTTTTAGCAGCGGATGAGCAGTTCTTC. It specifies CASSFVLAADEQFF.

This clonotype was observed a few times. This chain links TRBV12-3 or TRBV12-4 with TRBJ2-1; TRBD2 matches 7 bases. The length of the CDR3 is 16 residues. Germline trimming cut 7 bases from V and 4 bases from J; bases unmatched to any gene: 13. The CDR3 here is CASTVGIAGLYNEQFF. For the CDR3, the DNA is TGTGCCAGCACCGTTGGAATAGCGGGCTTGTACAATGAGCAGTTCTTC.